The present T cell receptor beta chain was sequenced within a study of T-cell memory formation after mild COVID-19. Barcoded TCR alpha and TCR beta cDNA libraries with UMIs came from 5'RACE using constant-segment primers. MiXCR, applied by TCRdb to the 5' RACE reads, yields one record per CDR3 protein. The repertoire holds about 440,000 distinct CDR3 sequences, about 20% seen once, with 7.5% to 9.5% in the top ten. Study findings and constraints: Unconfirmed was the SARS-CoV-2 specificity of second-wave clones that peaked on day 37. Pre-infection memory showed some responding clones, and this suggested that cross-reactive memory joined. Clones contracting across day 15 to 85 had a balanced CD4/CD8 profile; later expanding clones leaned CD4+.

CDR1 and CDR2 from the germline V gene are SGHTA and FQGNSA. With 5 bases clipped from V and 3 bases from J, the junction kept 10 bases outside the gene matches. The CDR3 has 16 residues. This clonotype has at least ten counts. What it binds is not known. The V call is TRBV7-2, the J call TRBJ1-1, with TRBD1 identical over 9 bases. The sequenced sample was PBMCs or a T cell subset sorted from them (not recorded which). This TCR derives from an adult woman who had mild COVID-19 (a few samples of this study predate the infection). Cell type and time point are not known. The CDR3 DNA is TGTGCCAGCAGCCTGGGACAGGGAGTGGGATACACTGAAGCTTTCTTT. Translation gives CASSLGQGVGYTEAFF.